This T cell receptor (beta chain) was captured in a study of blood T cell repertoires in COVID-19. Whole-study context: Acute-phase and convalescent COVID-19 samples originated in the United States, Italy and Spain. PBMCs, B-cell-depleted T cells, or T cells were the source of the cDNA or gDNA that made up the material.

Profiled with immunoSEQ multiplex PCR; TCRdb holds only in-frame clones, not every one. The sample yields some 380,000 clones, around 87% seen once. Cohort assignment relied on participant-reported clinical history. Donors of Cohort 3 who recovered were those that had two negative PCRs, clearance, or symptom resolution. Looked up from germline, CDR1 is SNHLY and CDR2 is FYNNEI. The CDR3 runs 19 residues. Trimming at V came to 2 bases and at J to 0 bases, leaving 9 bases not matched to a gene. This rearrangement joins TRBV2 to TRBJ2-1; 11 bases line up with TRBD2. Sequencing was performed on PBMCs or T cells enriched from blood (not recorded which). This receptor was obtained from a man younger than 45 who had recovered from COVID-19. CDR3 region: CASSESQLAGASSYNEQFF. DNA of the CDR3: TGTGCCAGCAGTGAAAGTCAACTAGCGGGGGCGAGCTCCTACAATGAGCAGTTCTTC.